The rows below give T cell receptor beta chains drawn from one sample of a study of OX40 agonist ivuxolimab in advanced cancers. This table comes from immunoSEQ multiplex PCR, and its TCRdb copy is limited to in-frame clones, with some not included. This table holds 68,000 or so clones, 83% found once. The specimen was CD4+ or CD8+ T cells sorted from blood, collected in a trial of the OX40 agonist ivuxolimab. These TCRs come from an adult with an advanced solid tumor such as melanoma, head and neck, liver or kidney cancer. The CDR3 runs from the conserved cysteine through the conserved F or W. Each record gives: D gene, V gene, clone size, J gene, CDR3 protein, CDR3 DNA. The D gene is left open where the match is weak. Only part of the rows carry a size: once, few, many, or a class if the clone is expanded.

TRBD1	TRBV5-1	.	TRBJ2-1	CASSPQTGTYNEQFF	TGCGCCAGCAGCCCCCAGACAGGGACCTACAATGAGCAGTTCTTC
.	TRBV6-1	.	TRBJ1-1	CASSERYGQVAFF	TGTGCCAGCAGTGAACGGTATGGGCAGGTGGCTTTCTTT
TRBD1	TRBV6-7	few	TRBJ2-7	CASTLQGLSYEQYF	TGTGCCAGCACCCTACAGGGGCTATCCTACGAGCAGTACTTC
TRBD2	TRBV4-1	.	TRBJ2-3	CASSQEIGGLARDTQYF	TGCGCCAGCAGCCAAGAGATTGGGGGACTAGCGAGGGATACGCAGTATTTT
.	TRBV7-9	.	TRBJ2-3	CASSLLTDTQYF	TGTGCCAGCAGCTTACTGACAGATACGCAGTATTTT
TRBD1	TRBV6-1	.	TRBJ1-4	CASSEAHDLYSTGLLFF	TGTGCCAGCAGTGAAGCCCATGATCTCTATTCGACAGGGTTACTGTTTTTT
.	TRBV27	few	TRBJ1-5	CASNQGNQPQHF	TGTGCCAGCAACCAGGGAAACCAGCCCCAGCATTTT
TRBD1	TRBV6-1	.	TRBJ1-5	CASRGQVGSNQPQHF	TGTGCCAGCAGGGGACAGGTTGGAAGCAATCAGCCCCAGCATTTT
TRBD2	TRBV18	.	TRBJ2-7	CASSPGGDEQYF	TGTGCCAGCTCGCCGGGGGGGGACGAGCAGTACTTC
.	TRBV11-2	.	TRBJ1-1	CASSRQENTEAFF	TGTGCCAGCAGCCGACAGGAGAACACTGAAGCTTTCTTT
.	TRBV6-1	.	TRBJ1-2	CASSDRLNYGYTF	TGTGCCAGCAGTGACAGGCTTAACTATGGCTACACCTTC
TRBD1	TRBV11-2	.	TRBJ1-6	CASGPGQDISPLHF	TGTGCCAGCGGCCCGGGACAGGATATTTCACCCCTCCACTTT
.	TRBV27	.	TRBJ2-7	CASKVRDTASYEQYF	TGTGCCAGCAAGGTGAGGGACACAGCCTCCTACGAGCAGTACTTC
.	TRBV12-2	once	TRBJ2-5	CASRWGSTQYF	TGTGCAAGTCGCTGGGGGTCTACCCAGTACTTC
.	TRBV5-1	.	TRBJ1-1	CASSLIRTPAAEAFF	TGCGCCAGCAGCTTGATCCGGACACCGGCTGCTGAAGCTTTCTTT
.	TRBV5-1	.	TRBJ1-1	CASSLFLNTEAFF	TGCGCCAGCAGCTTGTTCTTGAACACTGAAGCTTTCTTT
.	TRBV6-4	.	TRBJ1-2	CASSDGTLGGYTF	TGTGCCAGCAGTGACGGGACTTTGGGCGGCTACACCTTC
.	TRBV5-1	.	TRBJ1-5	CASSLVGNNNQPQHF	TGCGCCAGCAGCTTGGTGGGAAATAACAATCAGCCCCAGCATTTT
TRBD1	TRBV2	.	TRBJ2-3	CASSQVPGQGDTQYF	TGTGCCAGCAGTCAAGTACCCGGACAGGGGGATACGCAGTATTTT
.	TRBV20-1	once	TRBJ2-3	CSASHGDTQYF	TGCAGTGCTAGCCATGGGGATACGCAGTATTTT
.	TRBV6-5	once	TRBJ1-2	CASSYLDRNYGYTF	TGTGCCAGCAGTTACCTGGACAGAAACTATGGCTACACCTTC
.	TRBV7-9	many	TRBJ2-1	CASSLTASSYNEQFF	TGTGCCAGCAGCTTAACCGCGAGCTCCTACAATGAGCAGTTCTTC
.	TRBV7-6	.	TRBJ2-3	CASSLGVGGVGRDTQYF	TGTGCCAGCAGCTTAGGAGTGGGCGGGGTCGGTAGAGATACGCAGTATTTT
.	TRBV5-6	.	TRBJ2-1	CASSSGYNEQFF	TGTGCCAGCAGCTCCGGCTACAATGAGCAGTTCTTC
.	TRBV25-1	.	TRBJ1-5	CASSELGRGQPQHF	TGTGCCAGCAGTGAATTAGGGAGGGGACAGCCCCAGCATTTT
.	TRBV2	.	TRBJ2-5	CASKRQTGETQYF	TGTGCCAGCAAGCGACAGACGGGAGAGACCCAGTACTTC
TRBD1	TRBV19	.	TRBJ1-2	CASSPKGTANYGYTF	TGTGCCAGTAGTCCTAAAGGGACAGCTAACTATGGCTACACCTTC
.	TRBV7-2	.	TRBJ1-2	CASSLASVANGYTF	TGTGCCAGCAGCTTAGCGTCGGTTGCGAACGGCTACACCTTC
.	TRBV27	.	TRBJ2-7	CASSFLSPAIGEQYF	TGTGCCAGCAGTTTCCTTAGCCCCGCTATCGGCGAGCAGTACTTC
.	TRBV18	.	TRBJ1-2	CASSRASGPNGYTF	TGTGCCAGCTCACGCGCGTCCGGGCCAAATGGCTACACCTTC